What follows are 4 T cell receptor beta chains derived from one specimen sequenced in a study of CD8 T cells in ankylosing spondylitis. TCRdb reanalysed the 5' RACE reads using MiXCR and keeps one entry per CDR3 protein. The table lists hundreds of thousands of distinct CDR3 sequences, about a quarter of them singletons. Sequencing used blood, either unsorted or a sorted T cell fraction (not recorded which). These TCRs come from a male donor with ankylosing spondylitis or in good health (not recorded which).

This clonotype was found many times. The chain recombines TRBV7-2 with TRBJ2-7, with TRBD2 identical over 9 bases. Looked up from germline, CDR1 is SGHTA and CDR2 is FQGNSA. This CDR3 has 19 amino acids. V lost 0 bases to trimming and J lost 3 bases; unmatched junction nucleotides: 15. The CDR3 reads CASSLASVGAGGPIYEQYF. The CDR3 DNA reads as TGTGCCAGCAGCTTAGCGTCTGTCGGAGCGGGAGGCCCAATCTACGAGCAGTACTTC.

This clonotype was counted only a few times. This rearrangement joins TRBV5-1 to TRBJ1-5; the D gene is possibly TRBD1 (5 bases). The CDR3 contains 16 residues. Germline V CDR1 and CDR2: SGHRS, YFSETQ. V dropped 0 bases and J dropped 5 bases, with 15 bases sitting between them. CDR3 sequence reads: CASSLGGPLGHQPQHF. The CDR3 nucleotides are TGCGCCAGCAGCTTGGGCGGACCCCTGGGGCATCAGCCCCAGCATTTT.

This clonotype was recorded a few times. The chain links TRBV6-2 or TRBV6-3 to TRBJ2-1; tentatively, D is TRBD2 (5 bases). The CDR3 consists of 15 residues. Deletions cut 2 bases from V and 7 bases from J, with 15 bases between. Germline CDR1 reads MNHEY; CDR2 reads SVGEGT. The CDR3 protein is CASSYPSLGGNEQFF. CDR3 DNA: TGTGCCAGCAGTTACCCGTCACTAGGCGGTAATGAGCAGTTCTTC.

The CDR3 is CASSIDADYEQYF. The CDR3 bases are TGTGCCAGCAGCATCGACGCCGACTACGAGCAGTACTTC. This chain joins TRBV5-5 and TRBJ2-7, with D unresolved. The CDR3 runs to 13 residues. Per germline, CDR1 SGHKS and CDR2 YYEKEE (reference sequence). Trimming took 4 bases from V and 3 from J, leaving 11 bases between them.